A selection of T cell receptor beta chains follows, all from one sample in a study of blood T cell repertoires in COVID-19. The protocol was immunoSEQ multiplex PCR, while the TCRdb copy is restricted to in-frame clones and leaves out a portion. The profile shows about 35,000 clones, 75% to 90% of them singletons. What was sequenced was peripheral blood. These receptors were taken from a human donor in a cohort sampled during active or convalescent COVID-19. The donor label of this sample is uncertain. Each CDR3 is given with its conserved first and last residue. Each record gives: clone size, CDR3 length, J gene, V gene, D gene, CDR3 protein, CDR3 DNA. The D gene is left open where the match is weak. Some rows have no size entry. The others give once, few or many, or a class for an expanded clone.

>NA|15|TRBJ2-3|TRBV11-3|TRBD2
CASRPLAGRTDTQYF
TGTGCCAGCAGACCTCTAGCGGGACGCACAGATACGCAGTATTTT
>NA|15|TRBJ2-2|TRBV11-3|TRBD2
CASSLSGSRTGELFF
TGTGCCAGCAGCCTTAGCGGGAGTAGAACCGGGGAGCTGTTTTTT
>NA|14|TRBJ2-7|TRBV5-1|TRBD2
CATRGAGGPYEQYF
TGCGCCACCCGGGGGGCGGGAGGCCCCTACGAGCAGTACTTC
>NA|16|TRBJ2-7|TRBV18|TRBD1
CASSPKDRVNTYEQYF
TGTGCCAGCTCACCTAAGGACAGGGTGAACACCTACGAGCAGTACTTC
>once|12|TRBJ2-6|TRBV25-1|TRBD1
CANPDRGNVLTF
TGTGCCAACCCCGACAGGGGTAACGTCCTGACTTTC
>NA|11|TRBJ2-7|TRBV2|NA
CASSNRYEQYF
TGTGCCAGCAGTAATAGATACGAGCAGTACTTC
>NA|14|TRBJ2-7|TRBV27|NA
CASSPRTVSYEQYF
TGTGCCAGCAGTCCCCGGACAGTTTCCTACGAGCAGTACTTC
>NA|13|TRBJ1-4|TRBV20-1|TRBD1
CSASWGQGEKLFF
TGCAGTGCTAGTTGGGGACAGGGAGAAAAACTGTTTTTT
>NA|14|TRBJ2-7|TRBV28|TRBD2
CASSPSGRAYEQYF
TGTGCCAGCAGTCCTAGCGGGAGGGCCTACGAGCAGTACTTC
>NA|12|TRBJ1-2|TRBV30|NA
CAGLQGNYGYTF
TGTGCCGGGCTCCAGGGCAACTATGGCTACACCTTC
>NA|12|TRBJ2-1|TRBV7-2|NA
CASSLNSNEQFF
TGTGCCAGCAGCTTAAACAGCAATGAGCAGTTCTTC
>NA|15|TRBJ2-5|TRBV30|TRBD1
CAWSVPNRGLETQYF
TGTGCCTGGAGTGTACCTAACAGGGGGCTAGAGACCCAGTACTTC
>NA|13|TRBJ2-5|TRBV9|NA
CASSPPLEETQYF
TGTGCCAGCAGCCCCCCTCTGGAGGAGACCCAGTACTTC
>NA|16|TRBJ2-1|TRBV4-3|TRBD2
CASSLRMGEGYNEQFF
TGCGCCAGCAGCCTAAGGATGGGGGAGGGCTACAATGAGCAGTTCTTC
>NA|15|TRBJ2-7|TRBV18|TRBD1
CASSPRQGHSYEQYF
TGTGCCAGCTCACCCCGACAGGGACACTCCTACGAGCAGTACTTC
>NA|16|TRBJ2-2|TRBV5-8|TRBD1
CASTRGTGANTGELFF
TGTGCCAGCACCCGAGGGACAGGCGCGAACACCGGGGAGCTGTTTTTT
>NA|14|TRBJ2-2|TRBV7-2|TRBD2
CASTSRWGGGELFF
TGTGCCAGCACCTCAAGGTGGGGGGGCGGGGAGCTGTTTTTT
>NA|13|TRBJ1-3|TRBV30|NA
CAGVKGPGNTIYF
TGTGCTGGAGTGAAGGGGCCTGGAAACACCATATATTTT
>NA|14|TRBJ2-3|TRBV2|NA
CASSDPISTDTQYF
TGTGCCAGCAGTGACCCTATTAGCACAGATACGCAGTATTTT
>NA|15|TRBJ1-1|TRBV6-6|NA
CASSHSPGSNTEAFF
TGTGCCAGCAGCCACTCCCCAGGGTCGAACACTGAAGCTTTCTTT
>NA|16|TRBJ2-7|TRBV7-8|TRBD1
CASSFPGQGASYEQYF
TGTGCCAGCAGCTTTCCGGGACAGGGGGCCTCCTACGAGCAGTACTTC
>NA|15|TRBJ1-2|TRBV15|TRBD1
CATSTGQGGNYGYTF
TGTGCCACCAGCACCGGACAGGGAGGGAACTATGGCTACACCTTC
>NA|15|TRBJ1-3|TRBV11-2|TRBD1
CASSPQTGQGNTIYF
TGTGCCAGCAGCCCGCAGACAGGGCAGGGTAACACCATATATTTT
>NA|13|TRBJ2-3|TRBV19|NA
CASSVGGTDTQYF
TGTGCCAGTAGTGTGGGCGGCACAGATACGCAGTATTTT
>NA|17|TRBJ2-6|TRBV27|NA
CASSSQGPLSGANVLTF
TGTGCCAGCAGTTCCCAGGGCCCCCTCTCTGGGGCCAACGTCCTGACTTTC
>NA|16|TRBJ2-1|TRBV12-5|NA
CASGFLAASSYNEQFF
TGTGCTAGTGGTTTCTTAGCAGCTAGCTCCTACAATGAGCAGTTCTTC